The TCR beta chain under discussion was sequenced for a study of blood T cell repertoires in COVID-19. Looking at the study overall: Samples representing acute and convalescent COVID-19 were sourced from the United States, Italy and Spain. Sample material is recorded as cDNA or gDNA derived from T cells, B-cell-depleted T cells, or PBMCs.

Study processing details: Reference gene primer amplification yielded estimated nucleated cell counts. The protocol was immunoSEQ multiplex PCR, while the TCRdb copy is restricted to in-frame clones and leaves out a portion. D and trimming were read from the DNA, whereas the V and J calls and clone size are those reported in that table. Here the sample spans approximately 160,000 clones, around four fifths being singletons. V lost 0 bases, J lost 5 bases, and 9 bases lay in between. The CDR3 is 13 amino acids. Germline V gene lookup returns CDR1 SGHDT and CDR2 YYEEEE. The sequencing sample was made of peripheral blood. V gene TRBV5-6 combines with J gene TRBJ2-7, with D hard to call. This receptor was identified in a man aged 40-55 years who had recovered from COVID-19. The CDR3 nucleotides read TGTGCCAGCAGCTTGGAACAGTCTGACGAGCAGTACTTC. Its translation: CASSLEQSDEQYF.